This is a list of T cell receptor beta chains from one sample in a study of identical twins. TCRdb fed the 5' RACE reads into MiXCR, producing one record per CDR3 protein. The sample records approximately 1.8 million distinct CDR3 sequences, around 29% being singletons. The sample taken for sequencing was cord blood. These receptors were collected from a newborn girl in good health. Each CDR3 is given with its conserved first and last residue. D genes are given only for firm matches. Clone size is not always given. Where it is, it says once, few, many or a class for expanded clones.

V gene	D gene	clone size	J gene	CDR3 protein	CDR3 DNA
TRBV7-2	TRBD1	few	TRBJ1-2	CASSFTGTGALYGYTF	TGTGCCAGCAGCTTCACCGGGACAGGGGCACTCTATGGCTACACCTTC
TRBV7-9	-	-	TRBJ2-1	CASSLTGQGIHNEQFF	TGTGCCAGCAGCTTAACGGGCCAAGGGATCCACAATGAGCAGTTCTTC
TRBV4-1	-	-	TRBJ2-5	CASSQDGAAGWETQYF	TGCGCCAGCAGCCAAGATGGAGCAGCGGGCTGGGAGACCCAGTACTTC
TRBV12-3/TRBV12-4	-	-	TRBJ2-3	CASSFRQGGSTDTQYF	TGTGCCAGCAGTTTTAGGCAGGGTGGATCCACAGATACGCAGTATTTT
TRBV4-2	TRBD2	few	TRBJ2-1	CASSPLTTSGSIDEQFF	TGTGCCAGCAGCCCGCTAACAACTAGCGGGAGCATCGATGAGCAGTTCTTC
TRBV20-1	TRBD2	-	TRBJ2-5	CSASPAGGPGDEQYF	TGCAGTGCTAGTCCAGCGGGAGGGCCTGGCGATGAGCAGTACTTC
TRBV6-6	-	-	TRBJ2-3	CASSYGRDLNTDTQYF	TGTGCCAGCAGTTACGGCCGGGACCTGAACACAGATACGCAGTATTTT
TRBV20-1	-	few	TRBJ2-7	CSASLGGRYEQYF	TGCAGTGCTAGTCTCGGGGGGCGGTACGAGCAGTACTTC
TRBV30	-	-	TRBJ2-3	CALQLALFTDTQYF	TGTGCCTTGCAACTAGCACTATTCACAGATACGCAGTATTTT
TRBV10-3	TRBD1	once	TRBJ1-2	CAISELTGGDGYTF	TGTGCCATCAGTGAGCTAACAGGGGGAGATGGCTACACCTTC
TRBV5-1	-	-	TRBJ1-1	CASSLEGQRGAFF	TGCGCCAGCAGCTTGGAGGGACAACGAGGAGCTTTCTTT
TRBV20-1	-	-	TRBJ2-3	CSAAAQIFTDTQYF	TGCAGTGCCGCAGCCCAAATCTTCACAGATACGCAGTATTTT
TRBV19	-	few	TRBJ2-1	CASSSRGGEQFF	TGTGCCAGTAGTAGCAGGGGTGGTGAGCAGTTCTTC
TRBV5-6	-	-	TRBJ1-2	CASSLVDLNYGYTF	TGTGCCAGCAGCTTGGTGGATCTCAACTATGGCTACACCTTC
TRBV28	-	many	TRBJ1-2	CASSLGARNYGYTF	TGTGCCAGCAGCTTAGGTGCCAGAAACTATGGCTACACCTTC
TRBV12-3/TRBV12-4	TRBD2	few	TRBJ2-7	CASSLSSGSPYEQYF	TGTGCCAGCAGTTTGTCTAGCGGGAGCCCCTACGAGCAGTACTTC
TRBV3-1	-	few	TRBJ1-2	CASSQEGRRGELLNYGYTF	TGTGCCAGCAGCCAAGAAGGGAGGAGGGGGGAACTCCTCAACTATGGCTACACCTTC
TRBV12-3/TRBV12-4	-	many	TRBJ2-1	CASTNARGSSYNEQFF	TGTGCCAGCACCAACGCCAGGGGCAGCTCCTACAATGAGCAGTTCTTC
TRBV13	-	-	TRBJ1-2	CASSFERQAYGYTF	TGTGCCAGCAGCTTTGAACGTCAGGCCTATGGCTACACCTTC
TRBV21-1	-	few	TRBJ2-6	CASRLAGANVLTF	TGTGCCAGCAGGCTGGCCGGGGCCAACGTCCTGACTTTC
TRBV19	-	-	TRBJ2-3	CASSRLGETDTQYF	TGTGCCAGTAGTAGGTTGGGGGAGACAGATACGCAGTATTTT
TRBV18	-	-	TRBJ2-7	CASSPQGDPSYEQYF	TGTGCCAGCTCACCACAGGGTGATCCCTCCTACGAGCAGTACTTC
TRBV20-1	TRBD1	-	TRBJ2-1	CSANPIGRDRVGLEQFF	TGCAGTGCTAACCCTATCGGCCGGGACAGGGTGGGATTAGAGCAGTTCTTC
TRBV2	-	many	TRBJ2-7	CASRGEHSYEQYF	TGTGCCAGCAGGGGCGAACACTCCTACGAGCAGTACTTC
TRBV2	-	-	TRBJ2-1	CASSQTPGAAYNEQFF	TGTGCCAGCAGCCAAACCCCGGGGGCAGCCTACAATGAGCAGTTCTTC
TRBV14	-	once	TRBJ2-7	CASSPQRLSAYEQYF	TGTGCCAGCAGCCCCCAGCGCTTATCCGCCTACGAGCAGTACTTC
TRBV20-1	TRBD2	-	TRBJ2-7	CSANRVSGTHPYEQYF	TGCAGTGCAAACAGGGTTAGCGGGACGCACCCCTACGAGCAGTACTTC
TRBV21-1	-	-	TRBJ1-2	CANSKAGRDRGRKGGIYTF	TGTGCCAACAGCAAAGCCGGGCGGGACAGGGGGCGTAAAGGAGGTATCTACACCTTC
TRBV20-1	TRBD2	few	TRBJ2-1	CSATPILAGAPNEQFF	TGCAGTGCTACCCCCATACTAGCGGGAGCCCCCAATGAGCAGTTCTTC
TRBV4-1	TRBD2	-	TRBJ2-1	CASRSLSGRNNEQFF	TGCGCCAGCAGGTCCCTTAGCGGGAGGAACAATGAGCAGTTCTTC
TRBV20-1	-	-	TRBJ2-2	CSASQSNTGGLFF	TGCAGTGCTAGCCAGAGTAACACCGGGGGGCTGTTTTTT
TRBV11-2	TRBD2	once	TRBJ2-5	CASSLAGGYEETQYF	TGTGCCAGCAGCTTAGCGGGGGGGTACGAAGAGACCCAGTACTTC
TRBV13	-	many	TRBJ2-7	CASSLRLLSYEQYF	TGTGCCAGCAGCTTAAGACTACTCTCCTACGAGCAGTACTTC
TRBV10-3	-	many	TRBJ1-2	CAISGYMRDGYTF	TGTGCCATCAGTGGGTACATGAGGGATGGCTACACCTTC
TRBV6-1	-	few	TRBJ1-1	CASRPSDRTENTEAFF	TGTGCCAGCAGACCATCGGATCGGACGGAGAACACTGAAGCTTTCTTT
TRBV5-1	-	-	TRBJ1-1	CASSLFGVEGNTEAFF	TGCGCCAGCAGCTTGTTCGGGGTGGAAGGGAACACTGAAGCTTTCTTT
TRBV28	-	-	TRBJ2-5	CASSTMAQETQYF	TGTGCCAGCAGCACCATGGCTCAAGAGACCCAGTACTTC
TRBV4-1	-	few	TRBJ2-7	CASSQVGAGAYNEQYF	TGCGCCAGCAGCCAAGTCGGAGCGGGTGCCTACAATGAGCAGTACTTC
TRBV7-9	TRBD2	-	TRBJ2-3	CASSFSRGSDTDTQYF	TGTGCCAGCAGCTTTTCGCGGGGGTCTGACACAGATACGCAGTATTTT
TRBV12-3/TRBV12-4	-	many	TRBJ1-2	CASSLVRDYGYTF	TGTGCCAGCAGCTTAGTCAGGGACTATGGCTACACCTTC
TRBV7-2	-	few	TRBJ1-5	CASSFEPTSQPQHF	TGTGCCAGCAGCTTTGAGCCTACAAGTCAGCCCCAGCATTTT
TRBV7-2	TRBD2	few	TRBJ2-4	CASSLAPSGAKNIQYF	TGTGCCAGCAGCTTAGCGCCTAGCGGGGCCAAAAACATTCAGTACTTC
TRBV6-2/TRBV6-3	TRBD2	-	TRBJ2-1	CASSYLTSGGAFEQFF	TGTGCCAGCAGTTACCTGACTAGCGGGGGGGCATTTGAGCAGTTCTTC
TRBV4-1	-	-	TRBJ2-2	CASSQSGRGYTGELFF	TGCGCCAGCAGCCAATCCGGTAGGGGGTACACCGGGGAGCTGTTTTTT
TRBV2	-	-	TRBJ1-2	CASSVGGGREGYTF	TGTGCCAGCAGTGTGGGGGGGGGCAGAGAAGGCTACACCTTC
TRBV10-3	-	-	TRBJ2-1	CAISGSKDNEQFF	TGTGCCATCAGTGGTTCTAAAGACAATGAGCAGTTCTTC
TRBV4-2	-	few	TRBJ1-1	CASSQEPGSTEAFF	TGTGCCAGCAGCCAAGAGCCAGGGTCCACTGAAGCTTTCTTT
TRBV7-2	-	-	TRBJ2-4	CASSLGDGRTDIQYF	TGTGCCAGCAGCTTAGGGGACGGTCGGACGGACATTCAGTACTTC